These T cell receptor beta chains were read from a single sample in a study of cytomegalovirus exposure and HLA in healthy donors. Method: immunoSEQ multiplex PCR; TCRdb's copy keeps in-frame clones and lacks some. Of over 90,000 clones listed, roughly 95% are singletons. The sequencing input was PBMCs. The origin of the receptors is a woman under 30 in good health and CMV-seronegative. The CDR3 runs from the conserved cysteine through the conserved F or W. D genes are given only for firm matches. Clone size is not always given. Where it is, it says once, few, many or a class for expanded clones.

>TRBD1|TRBJ2-6|once|TRBV4-3|16
TGCGCCAGCAGCCAAGATAGGGGGCTCGGGGCCAACGTCCTGACTTTC
CASSQDRGLGANVLTF
>TRBD1|TRBJ2-3|NA|TRBV5-4|16
TGTGCCAGCAGCTTGGGGGACAGGGGTTACACAGATACGCAGTATTTT
CASSLGDRGYTDTQYF
>NA|TRBJ1-1|NA|TRBV2|14
TGTGCCAGCACCGCGACAGGCCAGAACACTGAAGCTTTCTTT
CASTATGQNTEAFF
>NA|TRBJ2-5|NA|TRBV9|15
TGTGCCAGCAGCGTCCTAGGGGATGGTGGAGAGACCCAGTACTTC
CASSVLGDGGETQYF
>NA|TRBJ1-1|NA|TRBV27|13
TGTGCCAGCAGTTTAAAGGGAGGCACTGAAGCTTTCTTT
CASSLKGGTEAFF
>TRBD1|TRBJ1-2|NA|TRBV4-2|16
TGTGCCAGCAGCCAAGATGTGACAGGGCCTAACTATGGCTACACCTTC
CASSQDVTGPNYGYTF
>NA|TRBJ1-4|once|TRBV13|12
TGTGCCAGCAGTTTCGAGGGAAACGAACTGTTTTTT
CASSFEGNELFF
>TRBD1|TRBJ1-2|NA|TRBV28|14
TGTGCCAGCAGTTTACCTGGACAGGCCTATGGCTACACCTTC
CASSLPGQAYGYTF
>TRBD2|TRBJ2-7|NA|TRBV6-1|16
TGTGCCAGCAGTGATATAACAGCGGGATGGACCTACGAGCAGTACTTC
CASSDITAGWTYEQYF
>TRBD1|TRBJ2-5|NA|TRBV19|13
TGTGCCAGTATCGACAGGGTGGCAGAGACCCAGTACTTC
CASIDRVAETQYF
>TRBD2|TRBJ2-1|NA|TRBV27|15
TGTGCCAGCAGTTCACTAGCGGGGGGGCCGAATGAGCAGTTCTTC
CASSSLAGGPNEQFF
>TRBD2|TRBJ2-1|NA|TRBV6-4|15
TGTGCCAGCAGGGATACTAGCGGGGAGGGCAATGAGCAGTTCTTC
CASRDTSGEGNEQFF
>NA|TRBJ1-3|NA|TRBV10-1|14
TGCGCCAGCAGTGCCTTACAGACTGGAAACACCATATATTTT
CASSALQTGNTIYF
>TRBD1|TRBJ2-7|NA|TRBV10-3|17
TGTGCCATCAGGGGACAGGGGCCGAACCAGAAAATGTACGAGCAGTACTTC
CAIRGQGPNQKMYEQYF
>TRBD2|TRBJ2-1|few|TRBV6-4|13
TGTGCCAGCAGTGTGGATAGCGGGGTGAAGCAGTTCTTC
CASSVDSGVKQFF
>NA|TRBJ1-6|NA|TRBV4-3|15
TGCGCCAGCAGCCAAGATCCGCAGGGGAATTCACCCCTCCACTTT
CASSQDPQGNSPLHF
>TRBD1|TRBJ1-2|NA|TRBV9|15
TGTGCCAGCAGCGTAGCTGGGACAGAGACCTATGGCTACACCTTC
CASSVAGTETYGYTF
>NA|TRBJ2-7|NA|TRBV27|14
TGTGCCAGCAGTTTAAGGAAAGCGGTCTACGAGCAGTACTTC
CASSLRKAVYEQYF
>TRBD2|TRBJ2-1|NA|TRBV19|16
TGTGCCAGTACCAAAAGCGGGACTCGCGGATACAATGAGCAGTTCTTC
CASTKSGTRGYNEQFF
>NA|TRBJ1-5|NA|TRBV7-8|14
TGTGCCAGCAGCCCCGGGACACTCAATCAGCCCCAGCATTTT
CASSPGTLNQPQHF
>TRBD2|TRBJ2-2|NA|TRBV4-2|15
TGTGCCAGCAGCCAATCTAGCGGGGAACCCGGGGAGCTGTTTTTT
CASSQSSGEPGELFF
>NA|TRBJ1-1|NA|TRBV25-1|17
TGTGCCAGCAGCCCCGAGGGTCCCGCTACCTTGAACACTGAAGCTTTCTTT
CASSPEGPATLNTEAFF
>TRBD1|TRBJ1-4|NA|TRBV9|16
TGTGCCAGCAGCCCACGTACAGGGGAGATTAATGAAAAACTGTTTTTT
CASSPRTGEINEKLFF
>NA|TRBJ1-2|once|TRBV9|16
TGTGCCAGCAGCGTAGTCGCCGGCACAGGGAACTATGGCTACACCTTC
CASSVVAGTGNYGYTF
>TRBD1|TRBJ2-1|NA|TRBV2|16
TGTGCCAGCAGTGAGGGGACAGAAGCCACCTACAATGAGCAGTTCTTC
CASSEGTEATYNEQFF
>TRBD1|TRBJ2-7|few|TRBV18|14
TGTGCCAGCTCTCCGTGGGACAGGGACTACGAGCAGTACTTC
CASSPWDRDYEQYF
>TRBD1|TRBJ1-1|NA|TRBV6-5|15
TGTGCCAGCAGTTACGGGGGGACAGGGACCGCTGAAGCTTTCTTT
CASSYGGTGTAEAFF
>TRBD1|TRBJ1-2|NA|TRBV25-1|15
TGTGCCAGCAGTGAAGGGACAGGAGGATCCTATGGCTACACCTTC
CASSEGTGGSYGYTF
>NA|TRBJ1-1|NA|TRBV7-9|15
TGTGCCAGCAGCTTAGGGGTCGGACAGTTAACTGAAGCTTTCTTT
CASSLGVGQLTEAFF
>TRBD2|TRBJ2-3|NA|TRBV5-6|17
TGTGCCAGCAGCTTGGTCGGCGCGGGGGGGCTTCAAGATACGCAGTATTTT
CASSLVGAGGLQDTQYF
>TRBD2|TRBJ2-1|NA|TRBV2|15
TGTGCCAGCACTCTAAGACTAGCGGGACGCAATGAGCAGTTCTTC
CASTLRLAGRNEQFF
>NA|TRBJ2-7|NA|TRBV5-1|14
TGCGCCAGCAGCGTGATGCTAGAGGGCTACGAGCAGTACTTC
CASSVMLEGYEQYF
>TRBD1|TRBJ1-2|NA|TRBV11-2|18
TGTGCCAGCAGCTCCCCTTTTCGGGACAGGGGAGGCTACTATGGCTACACCTTC
CASSSPFRDRGGYYGYTF
>NA|TRBJ2-1|NA|TRBV6-1|14
TGTGCCAGCAGTGAGCCTTGGACAGGAGGGGAGCAGTTCTTC
CASSEPWTGGEQFF
>NA|TRBJ2-7|many|TRBV21-1|15
TGTGCCAGCAGCAAATGGGGACAGAAAAACTACGAGCAGTACTTC
CASSKWGQKNYEQYF
>TRBD1|TRBJ1-2|NA|TRBV11-2|13
TGTGCCAGCAGCCCCGACAGGGACTATGGCTACACCTTC
CASSPDRDYGYTF
>NA|TRBJ1-5|NA|TRBV5-8|15
TGTGCCAGCAGCTTGGGGCAAGCGAGCAATCAGCCCCAGCATTTT
CASSLGQASNQPQHF
>NA|TRBJ2-7|NA|TRBV27|16
TGTGCCAGCAGTTTATCGAGGGTACCAAGCTCCTACGAGCAGTACTTC
CASSLSRVPSSYEQYF
>TRBD2|TRBJ2-7|NA|TRBV5-1|15
TGCGCCAGCAGCTGGTCTAGCGGGCCGGCCTACGAGCAGTACTTC
CASSWSSGPAYEQYF
>TRBD2|TRBJ2-1|NA|TRBV27|14
TGTGCCAGCGCCGACCTAGCGGGGCGGGGGGAGCAGTTCTTC
CASADLAGRGEQFF
>NA|TRBJ2-2|NA|TRBV5-5|15
TGTGCCAGCAGTCCCAGGGGTGCGAACACCGGGGAGCTGTTTTTT
CASSPRGANTGELFF
>NA|TRBJ1-2|NA|TRBV18|11
TGTGCCAGCTCACCACCTTTTAGTATACTCTTC
CASSPPFSILF
>NA|TRBJ1-5|NA|TRBV7-2|15
TGTGCCAGCAGCTTGGACAGTTCCTCTAATCAGCCCCAGCATTTT
CASSLDSSSNQPQHF
>TRBD2|TRBJ2-7|NA|TRBV7-6|18
TGTGCCAGCAGCTTAGCCCCTAGCGGGCGGCCTCCCTCCTACGAGCAGTACTTC
CASSLAPSGRPPSYEQYF
>TRBD2|TRBJ2-5|NA|TRBV7-9|13
TGTGCCAGCAGCGCCCCGGGAGGGGAGACCCAGTACTTC
CASSAPGGETQYF
>TRBD2|TRBJ2-7|NA|TRBV5-1|15
TGCGCCAGCAGCTTAACTAGCGGGGGGCCCTACGAGCAGTACTTC
CASSLTSGGPYEQYF
>TRBD1|TRBJ1-2|NA|TRBV9|13
TGTGCCAGCAGCGTAGCAGGGGGCGACGGCTACACCTTC
CASSVAGGDGYTF
>NA|TRBJ1-2|few|TRBV10-3|12
TGTGCCATCAGTACAGGGAGCTCTGGCTACACCTTC
CAISTGSSGYTF
>TRBD1|TRBJ1-2|NA|TRBV6-1|14
TGTGCCAGCAGTGAAAGGGGGACAGGGTATGGCTACACCTTC
CASSERGTGYGYTF
>TRBD1|TRBJ2-5|NA|TRBV19|15
TGTGCCAGTAGTATGGGGACAGGACGGCGGGAGACCCAGTACTTC
CASSMGTGRRETQYF